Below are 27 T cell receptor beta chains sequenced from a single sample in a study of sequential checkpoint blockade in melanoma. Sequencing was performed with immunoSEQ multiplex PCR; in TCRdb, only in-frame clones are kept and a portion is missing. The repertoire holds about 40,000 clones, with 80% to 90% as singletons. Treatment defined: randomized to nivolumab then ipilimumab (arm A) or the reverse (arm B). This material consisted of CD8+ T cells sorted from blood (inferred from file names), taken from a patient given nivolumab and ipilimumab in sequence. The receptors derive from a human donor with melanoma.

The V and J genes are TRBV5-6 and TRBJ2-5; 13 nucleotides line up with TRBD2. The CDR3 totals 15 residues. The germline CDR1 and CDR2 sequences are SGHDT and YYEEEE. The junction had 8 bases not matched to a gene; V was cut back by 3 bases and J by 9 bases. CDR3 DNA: TGTGCCAGCAGCTGGAGAGGACTAGCGGGAGCCCCCCAGTACTTC. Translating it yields CASSWRGLAGAPQYF. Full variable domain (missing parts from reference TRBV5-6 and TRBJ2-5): DAGVTQSPTHLIKTRGQQVTLRCSPKSGHDTVSWYQQALGQGPQFIFQYYEEEERQRGNFPDRFSGHQFPNYSSELNVNALLLGDSALYLCASSWRGLAGAPQYFGPGTRLLVL.

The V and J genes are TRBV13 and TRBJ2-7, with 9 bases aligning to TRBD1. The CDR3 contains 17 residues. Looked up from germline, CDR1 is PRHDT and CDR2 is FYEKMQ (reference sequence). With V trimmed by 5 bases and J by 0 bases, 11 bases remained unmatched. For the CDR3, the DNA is TGTGCCAGCAGCCCAGCGGGACAGGGAAAAAACTCCTACGAGCAGTACTTC. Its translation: CASSPAGQGKNSYEQYF.

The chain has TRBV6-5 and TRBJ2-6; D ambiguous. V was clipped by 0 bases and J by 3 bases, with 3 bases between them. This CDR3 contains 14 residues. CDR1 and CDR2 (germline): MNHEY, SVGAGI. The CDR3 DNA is TGTGCCAGCAGTTACTCCGGTGGGGCCAACGTCCTGACTTTC. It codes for CASSYSGGANVLTF.

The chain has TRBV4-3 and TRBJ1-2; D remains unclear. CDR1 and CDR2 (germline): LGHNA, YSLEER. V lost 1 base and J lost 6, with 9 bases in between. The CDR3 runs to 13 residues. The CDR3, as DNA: TGCGCCAGCAGCCAAGGGCCCGGGGATGGCTACACCTTC. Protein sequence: CASSQGPGDGYTF.

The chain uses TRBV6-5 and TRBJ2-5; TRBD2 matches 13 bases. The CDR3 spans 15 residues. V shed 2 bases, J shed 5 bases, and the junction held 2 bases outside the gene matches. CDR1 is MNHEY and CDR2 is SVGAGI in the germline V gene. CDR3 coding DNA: TGTGCCAGCAGTTACGGGACTAGCGGGACCGAGACCCAGTACTTC. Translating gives CASSYGTSGTETQYF.

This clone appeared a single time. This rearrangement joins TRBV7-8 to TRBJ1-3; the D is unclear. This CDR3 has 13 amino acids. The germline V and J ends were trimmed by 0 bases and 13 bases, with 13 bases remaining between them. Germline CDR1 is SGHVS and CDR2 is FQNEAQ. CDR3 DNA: TGTGCCAGCAGCTTAGCTTCTGGCCCGAAAATATATTTT. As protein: CASSLASGPKIYF. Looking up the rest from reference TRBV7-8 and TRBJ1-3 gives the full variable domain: GAGVSQSPRYKVAKRGQDVALRCDPISGHVSLFWYQQALGQGPEFLTYFQNEAQLDKSGLPSDRFFAERPEGSVSTLKIQRTQQEDSAVYLCASSLASGPKIYFGEGSWLTVV.

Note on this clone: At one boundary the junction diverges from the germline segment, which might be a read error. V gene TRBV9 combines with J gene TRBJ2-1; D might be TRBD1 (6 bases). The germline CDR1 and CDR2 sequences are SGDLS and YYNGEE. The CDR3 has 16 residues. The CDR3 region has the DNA TGTGCCAGCAGCCCCCTGGGGGCCAGCTCCTACAATGTGCAGTTCTTC. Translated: CASSPLGASSYNVQFF.

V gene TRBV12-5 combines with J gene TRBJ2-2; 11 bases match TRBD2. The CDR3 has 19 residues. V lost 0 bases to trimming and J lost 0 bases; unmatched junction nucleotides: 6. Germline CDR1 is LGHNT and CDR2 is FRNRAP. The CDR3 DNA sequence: TGTGCTAGTGGTTTGGTACCTAGCGGGAGGTCCCCGAACACCGGGGAGCTGTTTTTT. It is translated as CASGLVPSGRSPNTGELFF.

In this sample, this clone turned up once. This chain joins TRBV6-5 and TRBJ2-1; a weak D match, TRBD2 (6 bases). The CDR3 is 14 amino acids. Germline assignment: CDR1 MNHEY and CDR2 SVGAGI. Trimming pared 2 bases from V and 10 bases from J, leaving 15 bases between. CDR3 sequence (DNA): TGTGCCAGCAGTTACGGTAGGGGTCTAGCGGAGCAGTTCTTC. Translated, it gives CASSYGRGLAEQFF.

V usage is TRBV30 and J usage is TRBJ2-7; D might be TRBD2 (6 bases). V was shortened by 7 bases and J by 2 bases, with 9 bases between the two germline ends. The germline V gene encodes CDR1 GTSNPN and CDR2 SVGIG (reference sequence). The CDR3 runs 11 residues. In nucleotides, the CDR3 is TGTGCCTTAGCGGAGGCCTACGAGCAGTACTTC. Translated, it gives CALAEAYEQYF.

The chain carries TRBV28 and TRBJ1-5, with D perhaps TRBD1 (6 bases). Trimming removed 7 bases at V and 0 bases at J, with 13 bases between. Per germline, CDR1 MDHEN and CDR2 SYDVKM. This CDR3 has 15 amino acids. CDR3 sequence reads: CASIQGGGSNQPQHF. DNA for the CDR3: TGTGCCAGCATACAGGGAGGGGGTAGCAATCAGCCCCAGCATTTT.

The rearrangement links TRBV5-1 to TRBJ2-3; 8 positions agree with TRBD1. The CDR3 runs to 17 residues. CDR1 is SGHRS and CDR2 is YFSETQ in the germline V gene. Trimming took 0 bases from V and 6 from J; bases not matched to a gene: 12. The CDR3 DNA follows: TGCGCCAGCAGCTTGGGAGGGTGGCAGGGGGCTTCGGATACGCAGTATTTT. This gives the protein CASSLGGWQGASDTQYF.

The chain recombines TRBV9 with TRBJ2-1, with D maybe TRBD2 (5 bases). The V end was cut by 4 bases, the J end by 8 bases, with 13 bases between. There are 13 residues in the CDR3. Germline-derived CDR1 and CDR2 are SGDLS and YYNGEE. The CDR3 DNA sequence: TGTGCCAGCAGCTTCCTTCCCGGGGATGAGCAGTTCTTC. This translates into CASSFLPGDEQFF.

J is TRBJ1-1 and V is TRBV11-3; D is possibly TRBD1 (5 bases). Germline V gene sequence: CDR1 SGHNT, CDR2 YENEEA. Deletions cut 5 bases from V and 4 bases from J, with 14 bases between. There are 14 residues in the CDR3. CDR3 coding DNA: TGTGCCAGCAGCCCACGAAGGAGGGGCACTGAAGCTTTCTTT. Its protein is CASSPRRRGTEAFF.

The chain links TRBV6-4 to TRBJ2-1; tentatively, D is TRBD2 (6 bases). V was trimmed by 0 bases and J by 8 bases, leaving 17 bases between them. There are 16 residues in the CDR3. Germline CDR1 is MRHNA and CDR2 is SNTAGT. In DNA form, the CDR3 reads TGTGCCAGCAGTGACTCCACGACTAGGTTAGTTGATGAGCAGTTCTTC. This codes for CASSDSTTRLVDEQFF.

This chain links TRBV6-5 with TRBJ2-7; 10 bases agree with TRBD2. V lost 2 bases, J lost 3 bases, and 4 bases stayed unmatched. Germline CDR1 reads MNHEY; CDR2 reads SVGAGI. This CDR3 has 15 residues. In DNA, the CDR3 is TGTGCCAGCAGTTACGCCGCTAGCGGGAGCTACGAGCAGTACGTC. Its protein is CASSYAASGSYEQYV.

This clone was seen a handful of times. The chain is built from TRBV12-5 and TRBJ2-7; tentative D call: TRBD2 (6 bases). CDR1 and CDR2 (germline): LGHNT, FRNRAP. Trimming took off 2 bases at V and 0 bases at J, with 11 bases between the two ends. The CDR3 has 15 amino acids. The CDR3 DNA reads TGTGCTAGTGGTTTGAGCGGGCTAAGCTCCTACGAGCAGTACGTC. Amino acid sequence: CASGLSGLSSYEQYV.

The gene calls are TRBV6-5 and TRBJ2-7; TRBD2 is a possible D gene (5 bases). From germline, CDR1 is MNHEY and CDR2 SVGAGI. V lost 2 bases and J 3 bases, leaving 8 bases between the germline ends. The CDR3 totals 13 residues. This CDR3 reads CASSYGSVYEQYF. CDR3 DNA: TGTGCCAGCAGTTACGGTAGCGTCTACGAGCAGTACTTC.

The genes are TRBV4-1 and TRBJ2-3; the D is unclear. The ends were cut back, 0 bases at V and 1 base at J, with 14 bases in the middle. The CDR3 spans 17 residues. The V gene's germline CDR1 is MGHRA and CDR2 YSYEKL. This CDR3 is CASSQEGESLRTDTQYF. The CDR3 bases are TGCGCCAGCAGCCAAGAAGGAGAATCCCTTCGCACAGATACGCAGTATTTT.

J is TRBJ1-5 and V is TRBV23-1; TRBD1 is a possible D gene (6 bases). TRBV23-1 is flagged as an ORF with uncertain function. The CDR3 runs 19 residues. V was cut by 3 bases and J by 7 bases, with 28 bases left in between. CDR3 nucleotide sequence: TGCGCCAGCAGTCATCTTTCGAAAAGACTGGGGGGGCTTCGCCAGCCCCAGCATTTT. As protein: CASSHLSKRLGGLRQPQHF.

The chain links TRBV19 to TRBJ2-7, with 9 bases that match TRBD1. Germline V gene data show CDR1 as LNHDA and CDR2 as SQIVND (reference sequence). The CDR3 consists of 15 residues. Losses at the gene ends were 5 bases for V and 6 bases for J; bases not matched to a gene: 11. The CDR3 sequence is CASSSSGTGTGEQYF. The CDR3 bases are TGTGCCAGTAGTTCGTCCGGGACAGGGACCGGCGAGCAGTACTTC.

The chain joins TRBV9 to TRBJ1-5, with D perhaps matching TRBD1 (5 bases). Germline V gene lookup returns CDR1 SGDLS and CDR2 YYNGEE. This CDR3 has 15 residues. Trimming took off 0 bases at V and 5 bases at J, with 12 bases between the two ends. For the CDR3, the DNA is TGTGCCAGCAGCGTAGGGGGTACAGGTTATCAGCCCCAGCATTTT. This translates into CASSVGGTGYQPQHF.

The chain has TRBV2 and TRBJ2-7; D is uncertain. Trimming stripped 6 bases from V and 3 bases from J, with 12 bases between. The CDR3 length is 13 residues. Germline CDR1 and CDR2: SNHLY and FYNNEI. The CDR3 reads CASRTLGIYEQYF. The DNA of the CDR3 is TGTGCCAGCAGGACCCTGGGCATCTACGAGCAGTACTTC.

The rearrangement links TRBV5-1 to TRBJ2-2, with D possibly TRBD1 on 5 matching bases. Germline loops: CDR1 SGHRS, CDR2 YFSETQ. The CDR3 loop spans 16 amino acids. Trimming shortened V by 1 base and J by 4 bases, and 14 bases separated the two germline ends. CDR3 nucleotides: TGCGCCAGCAGCTTGTCGACAGACAACCCCACCGGGGAGCTGTTTTTT. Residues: CASSLSTDNPTGELFF.

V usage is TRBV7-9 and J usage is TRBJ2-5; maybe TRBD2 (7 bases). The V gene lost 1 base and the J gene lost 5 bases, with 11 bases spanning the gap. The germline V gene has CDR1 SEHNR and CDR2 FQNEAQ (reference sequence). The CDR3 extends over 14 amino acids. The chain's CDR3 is CASSLVGGQETQYF. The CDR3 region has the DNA TGTGCCAGCAGCTTAGTGGGGGGGCAGGAGACCCAGTACTTC.

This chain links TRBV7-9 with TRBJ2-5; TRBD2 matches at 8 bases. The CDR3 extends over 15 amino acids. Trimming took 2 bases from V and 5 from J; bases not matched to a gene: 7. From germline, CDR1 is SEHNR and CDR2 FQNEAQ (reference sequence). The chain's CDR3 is CASSLLEAGDETQYF. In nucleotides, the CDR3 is TGTGCCAGCAGCTTATTAGAAGCGGGAGATGAGACCCAGTACTTC.

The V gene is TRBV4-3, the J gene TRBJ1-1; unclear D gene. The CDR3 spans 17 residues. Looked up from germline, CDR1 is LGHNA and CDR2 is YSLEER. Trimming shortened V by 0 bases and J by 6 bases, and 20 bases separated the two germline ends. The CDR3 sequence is CASSQDQAGKSSSEAFF. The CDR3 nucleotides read TGCGCCAGCAGCCAAGACCAAGCGGGAAAAAGTTCCTCTGAAGCTTTCTTT.